The rows below give T cell receptor beta chains drawn from one sample of a study of shared clonotypes between healthy human individuals. TCRdb's copy holds only in-frame clones and misses some; the assay was immunoSEQ multiplex PCR. The sample has fewer than 600,000 clones, roughly 79% seen once. Sequencing was done on a sample of PBMCs. The receptor set was obtained from a middle-aged woman in good health. Some clones in this sample may be carry-over from other donors' samples. The CDR3 runs from the conserved cysteine through the conserved F or W. A D gene is named only where the DNA matches it firmly. The size field is filled for only some rows; it gives once, few, many or a size class.

>TRBJ1-6|.|15|.|TRBV5-1
TGCGCCAGCAGCTTGGAGTCAGTCACTAATTCACCCCTCCACTTT
CASSLESVTNSPLHF
>TRBJ1-2|TRBD1|13|.|TRBV27
TGTGCCAGCAGTTTTCAGGGGGACCGTGGCTACACCTTC
CASSFQGDRGYTF
>TRBJ1-2|TRBD1|16|.|TRBV28
TGTGCCAGCAGTATAGGGACAGGGGGCTTGGTCTATGGCTACACCTTC
CASSIGTGGLVYGYTF
>TRBJ1-1|.|14|.|TRBV7-9
TGTGCCAGCAGCCCTCCGGTTTCAAACACTGAAGCTTTCTTT
CASSPPVSNTEAFF
>TRBJ1-2|TRBD1|17|once|TRBV6-1
TGTGCCAGCAGTGATTGGACAGGGGGCGCCCAACAATATGGCTACACCTTC
CASSDWTGGAQQYGYTF
>TRBJ2-7|TRBD1|16|.|TRBV15
TGTGCCACCAGCAGAGATCAAGGGACAGGACCTTACGAGCAGTACTTC
CATSRDQGTGPYEQYF
>TRBJ2-7|.|13|few|TRBV5-8
TGTGCCAGCAGCTTGCAGGGCTCCTACGAGCAGTACTTC
CASSLQGSYEQYF
>TRBJ2-7|.|11|.|TRBV7-2
TGTGCCAGCAGCGCCGAGTACGAGCAGTACTTC
CASSAEYEQYF
>TRBJ2-2|.|14|.|TRBV11-2
TGTGCCAGCAGCCTCCCCCTCTTGACAGGGGAGCTGTTTTTT
CASSLPLLTGELFF
>TRBJ2-2|.|13|.|TRBV30
TGTGCCTGGAGATCCCTGAACACCGGGGAGCTGTTTTTT
CAWRSLNTGELFF
>TRBJ2-1|TRBD2|16|.|TRBV30
TGTGCCTGGAGTTCCCTAGCGGGCAGCTCCTACAATGAGCAGTTCTTC
CAWSSLAGSSYNEQFF
>TRBJ1-1|.|13|.|TRBV28
TGTGCCAGCAGTTTGACCGACAGGAATGAAGCTTTCTTT
CASSLTDRNEAFF
>TRBJ2-1|.|16|.|TRBV9
TGTGCCAGCAGCGGGGGGGTCGACAAAGGCCCCCCAGGGCAGTTCTTC
CASSGGVDKGPPGQFF
>TRBJ2-3|TRBD1|14|.|TRBV5-1
TGCGCCAGCGGCCAAACAGGGGGGACAGATACGCAGTATTTT
CASGQTGGTDTQYF